This T cell receptor beta chain was captured by sequencing in a study of blood T cell repertoires in COVID-19 (dated by TCRdb to about 2020). For context, the study as a whole: Collaborator samples came from the United States, Italy and Spain and covered acute and convalescent phases of COVID-19. The repertoires were released in a freely available public database meant as a resource for research on the immune response to SARS-CoV-2. The samples were drawn from the first 160 participants of the ongoing ImmuneRACE study and from 950 to 1,500 subjects provided by 6 global collaborators. The prospective study material was composed of cDNA or gDNA derived from T cells, B-cell-depleted T cells, or PBMCs. The dataset comprised deeply sampled blood TCRbeta repertoires from subjects exposed to, actively infected with, or recovered from COVID-19. Where available, HLA class I and class II types were taken from metadata supplied by the sample provider and were not determined by assay-based typing. The sample metadata nearly always contained a de-identified subject ID, COVID-19 status, age in years and sex.

About this clone: Its antigen target is currently unknown. Base quality data are lacking; no much larger clone is found one base away.

Each collaborating institution followed its own protocols to collect whole blood in K2EDTA tubes. For TCRbeta analysis, collaborator samples were shipped as frozen whole blood, as isolated PBMCs, or as DNA extracted from either sample type. The immunoSEQ Assay, a bias-controlled multiplex PCR, was used to amplify TCRbeta CDR3 regions from genomic DNA. In the authors' own workflow: Nucleated cell counts per sample were estimated from amplification of reference gene primers within the assay. Sequence reads were collapsed and filtered to measure the absolute abundance of every unique TCRbeta CDR3 rearrangement. For each sample, productive Simpson clonality was calculated as the square root of Simpson's diversity index over productive rearrangements. The table was pulled from immuneACCESS by TCRdb, which kept in-frame rearrangements only. Such tables lose some clones; where checked, under half of the loss comes from unresolved V genes, and the rest has no known cause. That table is the source of V, J and clone size, and D and trimming were worked out from the DNA. The sample table holds 70,000 to 95,000 clones, of which roughly 80% were seen once. 12% of the sample is in the top ten clones.

Broad study findings and their caveats: The amount of clinical and demographic metadata varied by source and participant and was provided uncurated.

From a lookup of the germline V gene (reference sequence), CDR1 and CDR2 are MNHEY and SMNVEV. The CDR3 runs 13 amino acids, cysteine and phenylalanine included. Only the CDR3 DNA stays, 39 bases, in frame from base 1. The V end gives up 1 base and the J end 7 bases, leaving 3 bases in the junction not matched to a gene. The sequence is built from TRBV27 and TRBJ1-1; 7 central bases correspond to TRBD1. The clonotype originates from a woman aged 40 to 49 with active or convalescent COVID-19. Sequences were obtained from peripheral blood. This receptor carries the CDR3 CASSLWTGREAFF. DNA sequence: TGTGCCAGCAGTTTATGGACAGGACGTGAAGCTTTCTTT.